The entry below gives a single T cell receptor beta chain sequence along with its context. This sample was taken from a study of CD8+CD57+ T cells in acquired aplastic anemia. Study-wide context: Sorted cells (CD4+ and CD8+) yielded DNA amounts that averaged about 3.1 ug.

Genomic DNA acted as the template from which TCR beta VDJ combination and CDR3 sequence profiling were carried out. MiXCR was run by TCRdb on the reads, yielding one entry per CDR3 protein. The repertoire holds 200,000 to 300,000 distinct CDR3 sequences, with around 82% as singletons. Trimming cost V 3 bases and J 8 bases, with 25 bases left between them. The V gene's germline CDR1 is SEHNR and CDR2 FQNEAQ (reference sequence). This CDR3 comprises 17 residues. Sequencing was done on patients that had shown CD8+CD57+ cell expansion by flow cytometry. Severe acquired aplastic anemia was present in every patient.

The V call is TRBV7-9, the J call TRBJ1-1; tentatively, D is TRBD1 (5 bases). The receptor was isolated from a human donor with aplastic anemia. The sample comprised sorted CD4+, CD8+, or CD8+CD57+ T cells (not recorded which) from PBMCs. CDR3 sequence (DNA): TGTGCCAGCAGCTTCGGCGGGGGTTACTACGAGCAGTACGAAGCTTTCTTT. This codes for CASSFGGGYYEQYEAFF.